This TCR beta chain was obtained from a study of T cell repertoires in cytomegalovirus infection. Remarks on this clonotype: Its specificity is unknown.

Germline lookup yields CDR1 LNHDA and CDR2 SQIVND (reference sequence). With 8 bases removed from V and 10 bases from J, the gap between germline ends came to 21 bases. The CDR3 contains 15 residues. TCRdb re-called the reads with MiXCR, one entry per CDR3 protein. The sample carries fewer than 1,000,000 distinct CDR3 sequences, around 32% recorded once. The sample was cultured CD8+ T cells from PBMCs, taken from culture after CMV antigen stimulation. This clonotype was sampled from a human donor in good health (CMV status not recorded). Some clones in this sample may be carry-over from other donors' samples. The V and J genes are TRBV19 and TRBJ1-6; D not certain. In nucleotides, the CDR3 is TGTGCCAGTTCGAATTTGGACGGGCTTGGGTCACCCCTCCACTTT. Its protein is CASSNLDGLGSPLHF.